Listed below are T cell receptor beta chains from one sample, sequenced in a study of T cells in localized non-small cell lung cancer. Sequencing was performed with immunoSEQ multiplex PCR; in TCRdb, only in-frame clones are kept and a portion is missing. Of fewer than 40,000 clones in the sample, just under 80% were seen once. The material sequenced was peripheral blood, taken before any cancer treatment. Every receptor here comes from a male donor older than 55 with stage II squamous cell lung carcinoma. CDR3s include the opening cysteine and the closing phenylalanine or tryptophan. The D gene is left open where the match is weak. Some rows mark clone size as missing; the rest say once, few, many or name a class of expanded clone.

v_gene	d_gene	abundance	j_gene	CDR3nt	CDR3aa
TRBV5-4	NA	NA	TRBJ2-7	TGTGCCAGCAGCTTGGCCTCAGGGACGGGAGAGCAGTACTTC	CASSLASGTGEQYF
TRBV25-1	NA	NA	TRBJ1-4	TGTGCCAGCAGTGAATCCGGAAATGAAAAACTGTTTTTT	CASSESGNEKLFF
TRBV5-5	TRBD1	NA	TRBJ2-7	TGTGCCAGCAGCTTCGGACAGGGGGCGCGCGAGCAGTACTTC	CASSFGQGAREQYF
TRBV18	TRBD2	NA	TRBJ2-5	TGTGCCAGCTCACCTGGGACTAGCTCACAAGAGACCCAGTACTTC	CASSPGTSSQETQYF
TRBV5-4	NA	NA	TRBJ2-6	TGTGCCAGCAGCCAAGCGTCCAGGGCTGGGGCCAACGTCCTGACTTTC	CASSQASRAGANVLTF
TRBV4-1	NA	NA	TRBJ1-1	TGCGCCAGCAGCCCTAACTTACGGATAATGAACACTGAAGCTTTCTTT	CASSPNLRIMNTEAFF
TRBV9	NA	once	TRBJ1-3	TGTGCCAGCAGCGGACCCTTTGGCACCATATATTTT	CASSGPFGTIYF
TRBV7-9	TRBD1	many	TRBJ1-1	TGTGCCAGCAGCTTGACAGGGCCCACTGAAGCTTTCTTT	CASSLTGPTEAFF
TRBV10-1	NA	NA	TRBJ1-2	TGCGCCACCCGAGGGGAGGGCTATGGCTACACCTTC	CATRGEGYGYTF
TRBV6-1	NA	NA	TRBJ2-7	TGTGCCAGCAGTGACCAGGGTATGGGGCAGTACTTC	CASSDQGMGQYF
TRBV7-8	TRBD1	NA	TRBJ1-1	TGTGCCAGCAGCTTAGGGACAGGGAGGGCTGAAGCTTTCTTT	CASSLGTGRAEAFF
TRBV5-1	TRBD1	NA	TRBJ1-1	TGCGCCAGCAGCTTGGGGACAGGGAGAATGAACACTGAAGCTTTCTTT	CASSLGTGRMNTEAFF
TRBV11-2	TRBD2	NA	TRBJ2-1	TGTGCCAGCAGCGCTAAGCTAGCGGGAGGTTGGTACAATGAGCAGTTCTTC	CASSAKLAGGWYNEQFF
TRBV7-3	NA	NA	TRBJ2-3	TGTGCCAGCAGCCCACTCCGGGGAGTGAGAGGAACAGATACGCAGTATTTT	CASSPLRGVRGTDTQYF
TRBV19	TRBD1	NA	TRBJ2-3	TGTGCCAGTAGTATAACAGGGGTGGATACAGATACGCAGTATTTT	CASSITGVDTDTQYF
TRBV6-4	NA	once	TRBJ2-2	TGTGCCAGCAGTGGCTCCCCTTATAGCGGTGAAAACACCGGGGAGCTGTTTTTT	CASSGSPYSGENTGELFF
TRBV10-3	TRBD2	once	TRBJ2-1	TGTGCCATCAGTGGGCGACTAGCGGACAACAATGAGCAGTTCTTC	CAISGRLADNNEQFF
TRBV15	NA	NA	TRBJ2-3	TGTGCCACCAGCAGAGATGGAGTAGCCACAGATACGCAGTATTTT	CATSRDGVATDTQYF
TRBV4-1	NA	NA	TRBJ1-5	TGCGCCAGCAGCCAAGAGGCAGGGGACGGCCAGCCCCAGCATTTT	CASSQEAGDGQPQHF
TRBV7-8	NA	NA	TRBJ2-7	TGTGCCAGCAGCTTAGCGCAGGGGTGGGGATCCTACGAGCAGTACTTC	CASSLAQGWGSYEQYF
TRBV6-6	NA	NA	TRBJ1-5	TGTGCCAGCAGTACGGACGGGAATCAGCCCCAGCATTTT	CASSTDGNQPQHF
TRBV9	TRBD2	NA	TRBJ2-3	TGTGCCAGCAGCGCGACTAGCGGGAGTCCGTCAGATACGCAGTATTTT	CASSATSGSPSDTQYF
TRBV28	NA	NA	TRBJ1-5	TGTGCCAGCAGTCCCCCGGGTCTCAATCAGCCCCAGCATTTT	CASSPPGLNQPQHF
TRBV11-3	TRBD1	NA	TRBJ2-1	TGTGCCGGGTCAGGGGGTTTTGGCAATGAGCAGTTCTTC	CAGSGGFGNEQFF
TRBV9	TRBD1	NA	TRBJ1-6	TGTGCCAGCTCCCCCGGAGGGGGCTTAACACCCCTCCACTTT	CASSPGGGLTPLHF
TRBV18	NA	NA	TRBJ2-7	TGTGCCAGCTCACCATCCCTTGGGGAGCAGTACTTC	CASSPSLGEQYF
TRBV6-1	TRBD1	NA	TRBJ1-2	TGTGCCAGCCAAGACAGGGAAAGGGACTATGGCTACACCTTC	CASQDRERDYGYTF
TRBV7-9	NA	NA	TRBJ1-1	TGTGCCAGCAGCTTAGCGTATAGGACATTGAACACTGAAGCTTTCTTT	CASSLAYRTLNTEAFF
TRBV2	NA	few	TRBJ1-4	TGTGCCAGCAGGAGGGGGATAAATGAAAAACTGTTTTTT	CASRRGINEKLFF
TRBV6-5	TRBD1	few	TRBJ1-2	TGTGCCAGCAGTTACATCCGGACAGGCGGCGGCTATGGCTACACCTTC	CASSYIRTGGGYGYTF
TRBV7-8	TRBD1	NA	TRBJ1-4	TGTGCCAGCAGCCCGCGCCTAACCGGGACAGGGGGCGACACAACTAATGAAAAACTGTTTTTT	CASSPRLTGTGGDTTNEKLFF
TRBV5-4	TRBD1	NA	TRBJ1-2	TGTGCCAGCAGCAGGGAGACAGGGTATGGCTACACCTTC	CASSRETGYGYTF
TRBV4-1	NA	NA	TRBJ2-5	TGCGCCAGCAGCCAAGATCCGGGACTGATCCAAGAGACCCAGTACTTC	CASSQDPGLIQETQYF
TRBV4-1	NA	NA	TRBJ1-5	TGCGCCAGCAGCCAGGGGGCAGGGGGCAATCAGCCCCAGCATTTT	CASSQGAGGNQPQHF
TRBV19	TRBD2	NA	TRBJ2-1	TGTGCCAGTAAGGGACTAGCGGGAGCTGGGGTTTACAATGAGCAGTTCTTC	CASKGLAGAGVYNEQFF
TRBV9	TRBD1	NA	TRBJ1-4	TGTGCCAGCAGCGTAGCTTCGACAGGGGGGCGTGGTGAAAAACTGTTTTTT	CASSVASTGGRGEKLFF
TRBV2	TRBD2	medium-sized	TRBJ2-7	TGTGCCAGCAGTGAACCCGCGGGGGGCCGCCCCTACGAGCAGTACTTC	CASSEPAGGRPYEQYF
TRBV7-9	TRBD2	NA	TRBJ2-1	TGTGCCAGCAGCTCCCGACTAGCGGGGAATAGGAATGAGCAGTTCTTC	CASSSRLAGNRNEQFF
TRBV7-6	TRBD2	few	TRBJ2-7	TGTGCCAGCAGCTTAGACTTGGGGACTAGCGGCTCCCCGGACTACGAGCAGTACTTC	CASSLDLGTSGSPDYEQYF
TRBV5-4	NA	NA	TRBJ2-7	TGTGCCAGCAGCTTGGGAGGACAGATCTCCTACGAGCAGTACTTC	CASSLGGQISYEQYF
TRBV5-4	TRBD1	NA	TRBJ2-3	TGTGCCAGCAGCTTTGACCCGGGACAGGGAGGTACGCAGTATTTT	CASSFDPGQGGTQYF
TRBV2	TRBD1	few	TRBJ2-5	TGTGCCAGCAGTTTTTCCGGGACAGGGTCGGAGACCCAGTACTTC	CASSFSGTGSETQYF
TRBV18	NA	NA	TRBJ1-1	TGTGCCAGCTCACCGACAGCGAACACTGAAGCTTTCTTT	CASSPTANTEAFF
TRBV5-1	NA	NA	TRBJ2-7	TGCGCCAGCAGCTTGGACAGGATCTACGAGCAGTACTTC	CASSLDRIYEQYF
TRBV29-1	TRBD2	NA	TRBJ2-1	TGCAGCGTTGACGGGAGGGCCGCTGAGCAGTTCTTC	CSVDGRAAEQFF
TRBV5-4	TRBD1	NA	TRBJ2-2	TGTGCCAGCAGCTTTCGGACAGGGTTCACCGGGGAGCTGTTTTTT	CASSFRTGFTGELFF
TRBV7-6	NA	NA	TRBJ1-5	TGTGCCAGCAGCTTAACCAGCAATCAGCCCCAGCATTTT	CASSLTSNQPQHF
TRBV7-9	NA	NA	TRBJ2-2	TGTGCCAGCAGCCCACGGGACCGAAAAACCGGGGAGCTGTTTTTT	CASSPRDRKTGELFF
TRBV7-9	NA	NA	TRBJ2-5	TGTGCCAGCAGCCAGGGGGGGGAGACCCAGTACTTC	CASSQGGETQYF
TRBV2	NA	NA	TRBJ2-1	TGTGCCAGCAGAGTAGAATCTCAGTTCTTC	CASRVESQFF
TRBV30	NA	NA	TRBJ2-5	TGTGCCTGGAGTCCAACAGGGAGGGAGACCCAGTACTTC	CAWSPTGRETQYF
TRBV5-4	NA	NA	TRBJ2-6	TGTGCCAGCAACGTCCCCCGGGCCAACGTCCTGACTTTC	CASNVPRANVLTF
TRBV29-1	TRBD1	few	TRBJ1-3	TGCAGCGTTGAACAGGGGGGAGGGAACACCATATATTTT	CSVEQGGGNTIYF
TRBV5-1	NA	NA	TRBJ1-3	TGCGCCAGCAGCTTGGAAATATCAGCTCTTGCAAACACCATATATTTT	CASSLEISALANTIYF
TRBV11-3	NA	NA	TRBJ2-3	TGTGCCAGCAGCTTAGTTCGACCAGCCGAGTGGGGCACAGATACGCAGTATTTT	CASSLVRPAEWGTDTQYF
TRBV27	NA	NA	TRBJ2-3	TGTGCCAGCTCGCGGGGCACAGATACGCAGTATTTT	CASSRGTDTQYF
TRBV11-2	TRBD1	NA	TRBJ1-2	TGTGCCAGCAGCTTAGACGGACAGGCACCCCTCTATGGCTACACCTTC	CASSLDGQAPLYGYTF
TRBV7-3	TRBD1	NA	TRBJ2-1	TGTGCCAGCAGCTCCGGACAGGGGGACAATGAGCAGTTCTTC	CASSSGQGDNEQFF